These 27 T cell receptor beta chains came from one sample sequenced in a study of CD8 T cells in Susac syndrome. When the RNA was reverse transcribed, random hexamers were used with an input of roughly 0.45 to 1 ug. TCRdb re-analysed the immunoSEQ multiplex PCR reads in MiXCR, keeping a single row per CDR3 protein. The sample carries a few hundred thousand distinct CDR3 sequences, 65% to 90% recorded once. The sample consisted of CD8+ T cells from PBMCs. Receptor source: a human donor with multiple sclerosis.

The chain carries TRBV28 and TRBJ2-6; a weak D match, TRBD2 (6 bases). Germline-derived CDR1 and CDR2 are MDHEN and SYDVKM. The ends were cut back, 7 bases at V and 2 bases at J, with 12 bases in the middle. The CDR3 totals 15 residues. The CDR3 DNA reads as TGTGCCAGCATCAATCCGGGGGCTGGGGCCAACGTCCTGACTTTC. The encoded protein is CASINPGAGANVLTF.

V gene TRBV20-1 combines with J gene TRBJ2-2; 9 nucleotides agree with TRBD2. After removal of 5 bases from V and 5 bases from J, the junction contained 6 bases not matched to a gene. Germline CDR1 DFQATT, CDR2 SNEGSKA (reference sequence). The CDR3 extends over 14 amino acids. CDR3 sequence (DNA): TGCAGTGCTCACGAGCGGGAGGTTACCGGGGAGCTGTTTTTT. This codes for CSAHEREVTGELFF.

V usage is TRBV20-1 and J usage is TRBJ2-7, with D unresolved. The CDR3 extends over 13 amino acids. Trimming took 6 bases from V and 2 from J, leaving 14 bases between them. The V gene's germline CDR1 is DFQATT and CDR2 SNEGSKA (reference sequence). The CDR3 is CSAIRTDAYEQYF. CDR3 bases: TGCAGTGCGATAAGGACGGATGCCTACGAGCAGTACTTC.

This rearrangement joins TRBV7-9 to TRBJ2-1; TRBD2 agrees at 7 bases. The V segment lost 0 bases and the J segment 8 bases; nucleotides outside the gene matches: 10. Looked up from germline, CDR1 is SEHNR and CDR2 is FQNEAQ (reference sequence). The CDR3 is 16 amino acids. The CDR3 is CASSLAPSGLEDEQFF. DNA of the CDR3: TGTGCCAGCAGCTTAGCTCCTAGCGGACTAGAGGATGAGCAGTTCTTC. The full variable domain, in which reference TRBV7-9 and TRBJ2-1 provide the parts outside the CDR3, is DTGVSQNPRHKITKRGQNVTFRCDPISEHNRLYWYRQTLGQGPEFLTYFQNEAQLEKSRLLSDRFSAERPKGSFSTLEIQRTEQGDSAMYLCASSLAPSGLEDEQFFGPGTRLTVL.

The chain uses TRBV27 and TRBJ2-5, with 8 bases identical to TRBD1. The trim removed 7 bases at V and 4 bases at J, leaving 11 bases unmatched. Germline V CDR1 and CDR2: MNHEY, SMNVEV (reference sequence). The CDR3 sequence is 15 residues long. The CDR3 reads CASTLGGTGGETQYF. The CDR3 region has the DNA TGTGCCAGCACCCTGGGCGGGACAGGAGGAGAGACCCAGTACTTC.

This chain connects TRBV6-1 to TRBJ2-2, with 14 bases aligning to TRBD2. CDR1 and CDR2 from the germline V gene are MNHNS and SASEGT. The CDR3 runs 19 residues. Trimming at V came to 6 bases and at J to 0 bases, leaving 9 bases not matched to a gene. The CDR3 loop is CASSPGTSGSYANTGELFF. CDR3 DNA sequence: TGTGCCAGCAGCCCCGGGACTAGCGGGAGTTACGCGAACACCGGGGAGCTGTTTTTT.

With respect to this clonotype: A read error may produce the germline difference seen at one junction end. CDR3 in amino acids: CASSSAGTSGNYNEQLF. The CDR3 nucleotides read TGTGCCAGCAGCTCCGCCGGGACTAGCGGGAATTACAATGAGCAGCTCTTC. The gene calls are TRBV7-8 and TRBJ2-1, with 13 bases fitting TRBD2. Germline CDR1 is SGHVS and CDR2 is FQNEAQ. This CDR3 spans 17 amino acids.

The V gene is TRBV7-9, the J gene TRBJ1-1; perhaps TRBD1 as D (6 bases). The CDR3 consists of 12 residues. Germline CDR1 is SEHNR and CDR2 is FQNEAQ (reference sequence). V shed 5 bases and J shed 7 bases, with 11 bases lying between them. The CDR3 reads CASSPTGLEAFF. The CDR3 nucleotides read TGTGCCAGCAGCCCAACAGGGCTTGAAGCTTTCTTT.

CDR3 residues: CASSHGQNYNEQFF. The CDR3 DNA is TGCGCCAGCAGCCACGGACAGAACTACAATGAGCAGTTCTTC. This rearrangement joins TRBV4-3 to TRBJ2-1, with a weak D call TRBD1 (6 bases). The CDR3 totals 14 residues. Trimming stripped 3 bases from V and 3 bases from J, with 9 bases between. Germline lookup yields CDR1 LGHNA and CDR2 YSLEER.

This clonotype was counted a few times. J is TRBJ2-7 and V is TRBV9; TRBD2 matches at 12 bases. CDR1 and CDR2 (germline): SGDLS, YYNGEE. With V trimmed by 4 bases and J by 4 bases, 9 bases remained unmatched. The CDR3 has 16 residues. In DNA, the CDR3 is TGTGCCAGCAGCCCCCGACTAGCGGGGGACCTTTACGAGCAGTACTTC. It specifies CASSPRLAGDLYEQYF.

The chain carries TRBV27 and TRBJ1-5; 8 bases are shared with TRBD1. CDR3 size: 15 residues. CDR1 and CDR2 from the germline V gene are MNHEY and SMNVEV (reference sequence). V was pared by 5 bases and J by 6 bases, with 9 bases of the junction left unmatched. The CDR3 here is CASSPQGVHAQPQHF. The CDR3 nucleotides read TGTGCCAGCAGTCCACAGGGGGTCCACGCTCAGCCCCAGCATTTT.

V is TRBV20-1 and J is TRBJ2-3; TRBD2 aligns across 10 bases. The length of the CDR3 is 15 residues. Per germline, CDR1 DFQATT and CDR2 SNEGSKA (reference sequence). V shed 5 bases and J 0 bases; nucleotides not matched to a gene: 5. This CDR3 reads CSAYGLADSTDTQYF. The CDR3 bases are TGCAGTGCTTACGGACTAGCGGATAGCACAGATACGCAGTATTTT.

This chain uses TRBV4-1 with TRBJ2-1; the D call may be TRBD1 or TRBD2 (5 bases each). CDR1 is MGHRA and CDR2 is YSYEKL in the germline V gene. This CDR3 spans 13 amino acids. Trimming cost V 5 bases and J 7 bases, with 12 bases left between them. For the CDR3, the DNA is TGCGCCAGCAGCTCGGGACGGTCAAATGAGCAGTTCTTC. This gives the protein CASSSGRSNEQFF.

The J gene is TRBJ2-1, the V gene TRBV27, with D possibly TRBD2 on 5 matching bases. In germline, CDR1 is MNHEY, CDR2 SMNVEV (reference sequence). V was cut by 4 bases and J by 5 bases, with 12 bases left in between. This CDR3 contains 14 residues. The CDR3 nucleotides read TGTGCCAGCAGTTACGGCGGGCCAAACAATGAGCAGTTCTTC. This gives the protein CASSYGGPNNEQFF.

The chain uses TRBV6-5 and TRBJ2-1, with unresolved D. The CDR3 runs to 12 residues. CDR1 and CDR2 from the germline V gene are MNHEY and SVGAGI. V shed 2 bases and J shed 12 bases, with 11 bases lying between them. CDR3 sequence: CASSYAPGVQFF. CDR3 nucleotide sequence: TGTGCCAGCAGTTACGCCCCCGGCGTGCAGTTCTTC.

A word on this clonotype: One end of the junction is discordant with germline, which a read error may explain. The chain joins TRBV4-3 to TRBJ2-3, with 8 bases lining up with TRBD1. Germline-derived CDR1 and CDR2 are LGHNA and YSLEER. The CDR3 length is 15 residues. The CDR3 here is CASSQVAGGTGTQYF. The CDR3 bases are TGCGCCAGCAGCCAAGTCGCAGGCGGGACAGGTACGCAGTATTTT.

The gene calls are TRBV15 and TRBJ2-1; weak D call: TRBD2 (5 bases). Germline CDR1 reads LNHNV; CDR2 reads YYDKDF (reference sequence). V lost 5 bases to trimming and J lost 0 bases, with 11 bases between them. The CDR3 sequence is 15 residues long. In nucleotides, the CDR3 is TGTGCCACCAGCTTCACGGGGAGCTCCTACAATGAGCAGTTCTTC. Amino acids: CATSFTGSSYNEQFF.

This sequence joins TRBV28 and TRBJ1-2; 7 bases match TRBD1. CDR1 is MDHEN and CDR2 is SYDVKM in the germline V gene. The CDR3 contains 11 residues. V was clipped by 6 bases and J by 7 bases; unmatched bases: 2. The CDR3 nucleotides read TGTGCCAGCAGGGACAGGCGTGGCTACACCTTC. This sequence encodes CASRDRRGYTF.

CDR3 in DNA: TGTGCCAGCAGTTCTGGACAGGGGGATCAGCCCCAGCATTTT. Amino acid sequence: CASSSGQGDQPQHF. The chain links TRBV27 to TRBJ1-5, with 10 positions matching TRBD1. The V gene end was trimmed by 4 bases and the J gene end by 5 bases; junction bases not matched to a gene: 2. The germline V gene encodes CDR1 MNHEY and CDR2 SMNVEV (reference sequence). There are 14 residues in the CDR3.

The CDR3 protein is CASSEVGGRTEAFF. Written as DNA, the CDR3 is TGTGCCAGCAGTGAAGTTGGGGGTCGCACTGAAGCTTTCTTT. This sequence joins TRBV25-1 and TRBJ1-1; the D gene is possibly TRBD1 (5 bases). The CDR3 length is 14 residues. Germline-derived CDR1 and CDR2 are MGHDK and SYGVNS. Between the trimmed V and J ends, which lost 2 bases and 4 bases, there was a span of 11 bases.

This chain uses TRBV3-1 with TRBJ1-2; D unclear. This CDR3 is built from 13 residues. Trimming removed 2 bases from V and 4 bases from J, with 8 bases in between. Germline V gene lookup returns CDR1 LGHDT and CDR2 YNNKEL (reference sequence). Here the CDR3 DNA reads TGTGCCAGCAGCCAAAGGCAAGTCTATGGCTACACCTTC. Translating it yields CASSQRQVYGYTF.

Only one count was recorded for this clonotype. The chain joins TRBV18 to TRBJ2-2, with D uncertain. CDR1 and CDR2 (germline): KGHSH, LQKENI. V dropped 2 bases and J dropped 7 bases, with 2 bases sitting between them. The CDR3 loop spans 11 amino acids. The CDR3 sequence is CASSPIGELFF. The CDR3 DNA follows: TGTGCCAGCTCACCAATCGGGGAGCTGTTTTTT.

This chain connects TRBV28 to TRBJ2-7; 7 bases match TRBD2. The CDR3 covers 15 residues. Trimming cost V 8 bases and J 1 base; bases outside gene matches: 11. In germline, CDR1 is MDHEN, CDR2 SYDVKM. The CDR3 sequence is CASRWGGSLSYEQYF. Here the CDR3 DNA reads TGTGCCAGCCGGTGGGGCGGGAGCCTTTCCTACGAGCAGTACTTC.

The J gene is TRBJ1-2, the V gene TRBV2; D may be TRBD1 (6 bases). Germline-derived CDR1 and CDR2 are SNHLY and FYNNEI. V was cut by 3 bases and J by 3 bases, with 14 bases left in between. The CDR3 sequence is 15 residues long. CDR3 amino acids: CASSESPGTHYGYTF. The CDR3 DNA is TGTGCCAGCAGTGAGAGTCCCGGGACACACTATGGCTACACCTTC.

This clonotype was seen a handful of times. This chain links TRBV5-5 with TRBJ2-5, with 7 bases identical to TRBD1. This CDR3 is 15 amino acids long. V shed 5 bases and J 1 base; nucleotides not matched to a gene: 8. Germline V lookup: CDR1 SGHKS, CDR2 YYEKEE (reference sequence). Here the CDR3 reads CASSSYRDSQETQYF. The CDR3 DNA sequence: TGTGCCAGCAGTTCTTATCGGGACAGCCAAGAGACCCAGTACTTC.

This clonotype has a handful of counts. The gene calls are TRBV20-1 and TRBJ2-7, with TRBD2 matching over 14 bases. With V trimmed by 0 bases and J by 5 bases, 12 bases remained unmatched. CDR3 size: 18 residues. The germline V gene encodes CDR1 DFQATT and CDR2 SNEGSKA (reference sequence). The CDR3 region is CSARDQGGLAGETHEQYF. The CDR3 DNA reads as TGCAGTGCTAGAGATCAAGGGGGACTAGCGGGAGAGACCCACGAGCAGTACTTC.

The chain employs TRBV4-1 and TRBJ1-2; maybe TRBD1 (5 bases). Between the trimmed V and J ends, which lost 4 bases and 2 bases, there was a span of 11 bases. Germline values: CDR1 MGHRA, CDR2 YSYEKL. The CDR3 totals 14 residues. The CDR3 DNA is TGCGCCAGCAGCCCTAGGGGCACCAACTATGGCTACACCTTC. This encodes CASSPRGTNYGYTF.